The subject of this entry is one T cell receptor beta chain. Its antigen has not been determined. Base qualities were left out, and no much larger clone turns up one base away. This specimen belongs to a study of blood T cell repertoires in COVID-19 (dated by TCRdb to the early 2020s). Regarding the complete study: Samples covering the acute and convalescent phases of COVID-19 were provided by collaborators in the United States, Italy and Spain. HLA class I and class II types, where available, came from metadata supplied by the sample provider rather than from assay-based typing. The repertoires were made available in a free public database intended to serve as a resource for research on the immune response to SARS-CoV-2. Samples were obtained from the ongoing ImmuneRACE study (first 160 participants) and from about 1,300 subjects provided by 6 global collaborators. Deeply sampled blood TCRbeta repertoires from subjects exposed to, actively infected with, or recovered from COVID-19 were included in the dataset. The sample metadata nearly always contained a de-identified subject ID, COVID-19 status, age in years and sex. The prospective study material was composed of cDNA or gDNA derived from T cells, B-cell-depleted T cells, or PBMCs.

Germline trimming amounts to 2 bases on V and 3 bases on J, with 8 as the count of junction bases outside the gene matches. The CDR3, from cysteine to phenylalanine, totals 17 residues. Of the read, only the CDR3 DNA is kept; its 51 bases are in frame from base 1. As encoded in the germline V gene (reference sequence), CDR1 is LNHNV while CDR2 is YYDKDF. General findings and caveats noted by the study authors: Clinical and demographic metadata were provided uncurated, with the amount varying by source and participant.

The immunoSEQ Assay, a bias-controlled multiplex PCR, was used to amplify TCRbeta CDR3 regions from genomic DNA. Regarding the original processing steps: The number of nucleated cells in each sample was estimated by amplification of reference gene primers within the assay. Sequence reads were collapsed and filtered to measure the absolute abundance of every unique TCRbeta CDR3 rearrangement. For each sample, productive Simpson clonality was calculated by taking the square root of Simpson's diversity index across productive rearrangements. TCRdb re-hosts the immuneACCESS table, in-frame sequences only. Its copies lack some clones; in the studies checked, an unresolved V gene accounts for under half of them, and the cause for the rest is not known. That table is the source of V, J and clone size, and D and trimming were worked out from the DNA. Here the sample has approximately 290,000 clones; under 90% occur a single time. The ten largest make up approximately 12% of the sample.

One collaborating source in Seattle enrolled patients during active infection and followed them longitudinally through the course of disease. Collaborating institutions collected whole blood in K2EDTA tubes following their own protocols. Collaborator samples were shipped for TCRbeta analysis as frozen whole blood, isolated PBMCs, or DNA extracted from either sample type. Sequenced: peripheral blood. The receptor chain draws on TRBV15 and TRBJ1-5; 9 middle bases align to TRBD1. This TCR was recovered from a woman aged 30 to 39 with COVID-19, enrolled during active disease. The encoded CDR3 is CATSRNFGTGNNQPQHF. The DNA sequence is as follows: TGTGCCACCAGCAGAAACTTCGGGACAGGGAACAATCAGCCCCAGCATTTT.